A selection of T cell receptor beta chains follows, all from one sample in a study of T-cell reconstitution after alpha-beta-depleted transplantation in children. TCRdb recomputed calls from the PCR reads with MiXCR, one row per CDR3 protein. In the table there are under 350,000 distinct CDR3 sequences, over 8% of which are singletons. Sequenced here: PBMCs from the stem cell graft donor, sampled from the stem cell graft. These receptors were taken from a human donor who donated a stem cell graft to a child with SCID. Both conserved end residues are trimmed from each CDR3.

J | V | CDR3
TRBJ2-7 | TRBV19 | ASSISGNAQLSYEQY
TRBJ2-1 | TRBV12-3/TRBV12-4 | ASISSGGARYNEQF
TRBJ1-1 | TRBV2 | ASSEDQNTEAF
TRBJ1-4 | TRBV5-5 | ASSLSPGGRSEKLF
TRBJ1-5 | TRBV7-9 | ASSPMTGAQH
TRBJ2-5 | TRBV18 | ASSPGTVKQETQY
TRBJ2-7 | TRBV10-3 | AISSDYEQY
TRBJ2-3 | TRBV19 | ASQRQGARTDTQY
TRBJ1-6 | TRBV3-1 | ASSGRGRLGNSPLH
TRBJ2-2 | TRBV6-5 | ASSYSGTSTGELF
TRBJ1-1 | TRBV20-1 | SACRGSNTEAF
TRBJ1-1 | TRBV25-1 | ASSVQGGENTEAF
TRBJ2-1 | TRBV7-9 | ASSARGGPNNEQF
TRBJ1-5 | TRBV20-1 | SAKQDRQNQPQH
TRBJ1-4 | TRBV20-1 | SARGDRPNEKLF
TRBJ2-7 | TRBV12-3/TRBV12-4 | ASSPKDRALRRGEQY
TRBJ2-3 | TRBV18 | ASSPGQGGSTDTQY
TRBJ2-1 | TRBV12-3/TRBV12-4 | ASSLMLLWRNEQF
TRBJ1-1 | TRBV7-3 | ASSFGLNTEAF
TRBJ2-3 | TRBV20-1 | SAQGLAGGLRDTQY
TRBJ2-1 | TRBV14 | ASSPLRDSYNEQF
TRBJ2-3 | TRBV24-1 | ATSDLHSTDTQY
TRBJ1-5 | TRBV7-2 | ASSQGNQPQH
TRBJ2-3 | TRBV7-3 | ASSLNPGLAGDTQY
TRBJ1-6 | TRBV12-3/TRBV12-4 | ASSLAGVSSPLH
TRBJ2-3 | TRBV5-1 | ASSSTGQNTDTQY
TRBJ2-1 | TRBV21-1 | ASSKGIHEQF
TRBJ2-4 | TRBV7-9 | ASSAGQALLAKNIQY
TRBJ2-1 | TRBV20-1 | SANAGGPYNEQF
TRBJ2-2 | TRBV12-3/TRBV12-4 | ASSSASGGAGGELF
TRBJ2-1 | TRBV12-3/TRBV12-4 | ASSQKGADEQF
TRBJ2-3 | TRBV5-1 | ASMTSGVTDTQY
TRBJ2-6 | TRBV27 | ASSQSSGANVLT
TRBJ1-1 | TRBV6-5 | ASSYQVNTEAF
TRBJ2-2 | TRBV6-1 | ASSPAGTGRAGELF
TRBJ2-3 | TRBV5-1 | ASSGQGTGTDTQY
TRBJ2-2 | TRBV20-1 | SAREPNTGEPF
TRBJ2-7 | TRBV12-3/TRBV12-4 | ASSRAGTANSYEQY
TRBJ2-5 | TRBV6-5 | ASSYSSVPSGPKTQY
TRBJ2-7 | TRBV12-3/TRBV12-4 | ASSLASFIAYEQY
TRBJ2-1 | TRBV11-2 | ASSFTGGDQF
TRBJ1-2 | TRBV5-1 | ASSLVFDGYGYT
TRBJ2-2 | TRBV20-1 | SARDRTSLMAELF
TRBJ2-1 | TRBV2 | ASSGTSGVGNEQF
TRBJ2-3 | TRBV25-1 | ASSKDGVGTDTQY
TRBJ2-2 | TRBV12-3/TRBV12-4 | ASRGGRATTGELF
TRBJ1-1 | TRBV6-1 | ASRPDRAWANTEAF
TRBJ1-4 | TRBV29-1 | SVEMGTHGREKLF
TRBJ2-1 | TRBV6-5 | ASSQQTTAQVNEQF
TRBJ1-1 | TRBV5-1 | ASGRGGRAGSDTEAF
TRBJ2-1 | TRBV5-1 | ASSLDRGGAYNEQF
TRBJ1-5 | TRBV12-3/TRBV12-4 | ASSLTGQGNQPQH
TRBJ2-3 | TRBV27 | ASSLGLAGGGWGTDTQY
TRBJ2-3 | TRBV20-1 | SARDPFLTSGGFTDTQY
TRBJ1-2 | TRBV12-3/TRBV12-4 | ASSLGTGVYGYT
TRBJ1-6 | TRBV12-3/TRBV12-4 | ASSHGSSPLH
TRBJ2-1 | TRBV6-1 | ASSEHGGTGGNEQF
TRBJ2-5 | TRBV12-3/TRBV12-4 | ASTETSGGETQY